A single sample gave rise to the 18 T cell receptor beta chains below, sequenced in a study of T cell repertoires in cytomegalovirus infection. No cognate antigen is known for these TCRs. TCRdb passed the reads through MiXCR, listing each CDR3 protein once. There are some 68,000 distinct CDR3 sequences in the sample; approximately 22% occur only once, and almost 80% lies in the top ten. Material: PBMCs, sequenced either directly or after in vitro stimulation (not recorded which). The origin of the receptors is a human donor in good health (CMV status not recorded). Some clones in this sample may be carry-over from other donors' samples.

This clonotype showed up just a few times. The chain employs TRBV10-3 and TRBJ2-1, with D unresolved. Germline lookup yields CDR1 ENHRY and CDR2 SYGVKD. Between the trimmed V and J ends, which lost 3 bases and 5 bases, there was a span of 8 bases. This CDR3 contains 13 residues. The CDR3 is CAISDRNNNEQFF. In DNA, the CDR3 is TGTGCCATCAGTGATAGGAACAACAATGAGCAGTTCTTC.

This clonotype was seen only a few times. Here the CDR3 reads CASSLTQRGVTGELFF. The CDR3 DNA reads as TGTGCCAGCAGCTTAACCCAGCGAGGTGTCACCGGGGAGCTGTTTTTT. The rearrangement uses TRBV11-2 and TRBJ2-2; D is uncertain. Germline V gives CDR1 SGHAT, CDR2 FQNNGV. The CDR3 spans 16 residues. Trimming removed 2 bases at V and 4 bases at J, with 14 bases between.

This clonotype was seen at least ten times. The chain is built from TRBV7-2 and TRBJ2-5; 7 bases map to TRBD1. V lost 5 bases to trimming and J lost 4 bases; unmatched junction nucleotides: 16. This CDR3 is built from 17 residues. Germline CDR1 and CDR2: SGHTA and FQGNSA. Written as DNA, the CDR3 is TGTGCCAGCAGCCGTCTAACAGGGGCGGATATAGGAGAGACCCAGTACTTC. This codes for CASSRLTGADIGETQYF.

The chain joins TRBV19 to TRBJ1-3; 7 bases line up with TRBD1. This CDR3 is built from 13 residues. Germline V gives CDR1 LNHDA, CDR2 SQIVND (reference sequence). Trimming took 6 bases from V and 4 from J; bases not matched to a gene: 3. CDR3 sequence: CASRTTGGNTIYF. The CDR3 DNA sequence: TGTGCCAGTAGGACGACAGGGGGAAACACCATATATTTT.

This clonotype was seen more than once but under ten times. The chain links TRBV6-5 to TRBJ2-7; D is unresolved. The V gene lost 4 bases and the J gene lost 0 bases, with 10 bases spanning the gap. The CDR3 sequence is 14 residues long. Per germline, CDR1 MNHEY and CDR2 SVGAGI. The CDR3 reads CASSSLTSSYEQYV. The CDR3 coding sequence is TGTGCCAGCAGTTCTCTAACCAGCTCCTACGAGCAGTACGTC.

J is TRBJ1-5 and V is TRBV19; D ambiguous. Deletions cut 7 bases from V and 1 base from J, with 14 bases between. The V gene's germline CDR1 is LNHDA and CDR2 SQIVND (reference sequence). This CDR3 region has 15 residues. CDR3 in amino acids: CASNWGGISNQPQHF. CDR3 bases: TGTGCCAGTAACTGGGGAGGGATCAGCAATCAGCCCCAGCATTTT.

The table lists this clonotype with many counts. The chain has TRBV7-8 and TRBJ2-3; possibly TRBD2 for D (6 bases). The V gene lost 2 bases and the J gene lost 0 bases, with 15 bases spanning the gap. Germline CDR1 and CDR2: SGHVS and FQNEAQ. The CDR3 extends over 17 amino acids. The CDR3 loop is CASSLTAGRLSTDTQYF. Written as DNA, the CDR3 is TGTGCCAGCAGCTTAACTGCGGGGCGCCTAAGCACAGATACGCAGTATTTT.

CDR3 protein: CASSLGAGVRNEQFF. The CDR3 DNA sequence: TGTGCCAGCAGCTTAGGAGCGGGAGTTAGGAATGAGCAGTTCTTC. The chain uses TRBV7-6 and TRBJ2-1; 8 nucleotides match TRBD2. Germline CDR1 SGHVS, CDR2 FNYEAQ. V lost 1 base and J lost 7; bases outside the gene matches: 6. CDR3 length equals 15 residues. The full variable domain, with the rest looked up from reference TRBV7-6 and TRBJ2-1, is GAGVSQSPRYKVTKRGQDVALRCDPISGHVSLYWYRQALGQGPEFLTYFNYEAQQDKSGLPNDRFSAERPEGSISTLTIQRTEQRDSAMYRCASSLGAGVRNEQFFGPGTRLTVL.

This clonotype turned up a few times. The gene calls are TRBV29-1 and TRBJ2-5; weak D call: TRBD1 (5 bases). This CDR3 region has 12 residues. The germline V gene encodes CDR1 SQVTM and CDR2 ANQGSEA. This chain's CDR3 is CSSLRAKETQYF. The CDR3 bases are TGCAGTAGTCTCAGGGCGAAAGAGACCCAGTACTTC.

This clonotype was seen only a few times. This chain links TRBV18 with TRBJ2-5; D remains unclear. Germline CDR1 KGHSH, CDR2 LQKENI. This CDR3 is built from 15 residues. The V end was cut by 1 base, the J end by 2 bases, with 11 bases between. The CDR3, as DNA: TGTGCCAGCTCACCACTAAAGTTTGAACAAGAGACCCAGTACTTC. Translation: CASSPLKFEQETQYF.

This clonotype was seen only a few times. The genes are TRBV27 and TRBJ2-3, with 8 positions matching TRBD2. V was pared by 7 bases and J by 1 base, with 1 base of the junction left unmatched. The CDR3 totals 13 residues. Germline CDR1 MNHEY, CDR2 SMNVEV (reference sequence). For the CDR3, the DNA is TGTGCCAGCAAACTAGCGGGCACAGATACGCAGTATTTT. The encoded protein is CASKLAGTDTQYF.

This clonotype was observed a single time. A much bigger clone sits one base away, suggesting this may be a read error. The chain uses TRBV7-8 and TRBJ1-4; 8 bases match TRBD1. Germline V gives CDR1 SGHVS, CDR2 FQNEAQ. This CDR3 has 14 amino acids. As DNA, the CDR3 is TGTGCCGGCAGCGAACAGGGGGATAATGAAAAACTGTTTTTT. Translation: CAGSEQGDNEKLFF.

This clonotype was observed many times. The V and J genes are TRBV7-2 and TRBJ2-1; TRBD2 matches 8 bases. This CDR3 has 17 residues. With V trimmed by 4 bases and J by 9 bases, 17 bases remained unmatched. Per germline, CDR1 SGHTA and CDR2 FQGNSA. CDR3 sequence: CASSSLSGGRWKGEQFF. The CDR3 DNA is TGTGCCAGCAGCTCTCTCTCTGGCGGGAGGTGGAAAGGTGAGCAGTTCTTC.

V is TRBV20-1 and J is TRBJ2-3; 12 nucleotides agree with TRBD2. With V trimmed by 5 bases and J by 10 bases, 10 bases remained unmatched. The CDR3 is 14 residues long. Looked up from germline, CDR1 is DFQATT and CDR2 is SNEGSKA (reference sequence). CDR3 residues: CSAGTSGPLKAQYF. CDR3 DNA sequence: TGCAGTGCTGGGACTAGCGGGCCTTTAAAGGCGCAGTATTTT.

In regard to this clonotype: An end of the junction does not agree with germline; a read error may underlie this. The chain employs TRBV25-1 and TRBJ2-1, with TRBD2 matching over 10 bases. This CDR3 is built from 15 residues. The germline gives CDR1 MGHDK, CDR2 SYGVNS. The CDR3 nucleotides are TGTGCCAGCGCCTATAGCGGGAGGCTCCACAATGAGCAGCTCTTC. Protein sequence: CASAYSGRLHNEQLF.

This CDR3 is CASSHGFFLSGANVLTF. In DNA, the CDR3 is TGTGCCAGCAGCCACGGGTTCTTTCTCTCTGGGGCCAACGTCCTGACTTTC. The rearrangement uses TRBV11-3 and TRBJ2-6; D is uncertain. V shed 5 bases and J shed 0 bases, with 14 bases lying between them. In germline, CDR1 is SGHNT, CDR2 YENEEA. The CDR3 has 17 amino acids.

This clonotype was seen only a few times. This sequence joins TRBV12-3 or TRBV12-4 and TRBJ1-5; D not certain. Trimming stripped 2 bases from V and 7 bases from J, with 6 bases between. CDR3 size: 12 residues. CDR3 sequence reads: CASSLMGQPQHF. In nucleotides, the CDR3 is TGTGCCAGCAGTTTAATGGGCCAGCCCCAGCATTTT.

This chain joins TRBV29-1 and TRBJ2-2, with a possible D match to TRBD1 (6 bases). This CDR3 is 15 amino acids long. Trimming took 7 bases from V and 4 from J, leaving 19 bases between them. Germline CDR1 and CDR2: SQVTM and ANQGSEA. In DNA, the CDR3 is TGCAGCGCCGAAGGCGAAGGACAGATCACCGGGGAGCTGTTTTTT. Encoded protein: CSAEGEGQITGELFF.